The rows below give T cell receptor beta chains drawn from one sample of a study of blood T cell repertoires in COVID-19. Only in-frame clones appear in the TCRdb table, and some are missing; sequencing was by immunoSEQ multiplex PCR. Of more than 95,000 clones in the sample, 89% are singletons; the top ten hold roughly 17%. Source material: peripheral blood. These receptors were taken from a woman older than 75 in a cohort sampled during active COVID-19. CDR3s include the opening cysteine and the closing phenylalanine or tryptophan. D genes are given only for firm matches. Not all rows give a size; the values are once, few, many and, for expanded clones, a class.

v_gene	j_gene	d_gene	abundance	CDR3aa	CDR3nt
TRBV6-6	TRBJ2-7	TRBD1	NA	CASSPHPGGYGEQYF	TGTGCCAGCAGTCCGCACCCAGGGGGCTACGGAGAGCAGTACTTC
TRBV15	TRBJ2-3	NA	NA	CATSRPIDTQYF	TGTGCCACCAGCAGGCCTATAGATACGCAGTATTTT
TRBV6-5	TRBJ2-1	TRBD2	NA	CATKTSGQFF	TGTGCCACCAAGACTAGCGGGCAGTTCTTC
TRBV28	TRBJ2-3	NA	NA	CASSRLDTQYF	TGTGCCAGCAGTAGACTTGATACGCAGTATTTT
TRBV12-5	TRBJ1-1	NA	NA	CASGSQGISSEAFF	TGTGCTAGTGGTTCTCAGGGGATTAGTAGTGAAGCTTTCTTT
TRBV9	TRBJ1-1	NA	NA	CASSVVGDSEAFF	TGTGCCAGCAGCGTAGTTGGCGACAGTGAAGCTTTCTTT
TRBV24-1	TRBJ2-7	NA	NA	CATSGGGRGLDEQYF	TGTGCCACCAGTGGGGGGGGTCGGGGGCTGGACGAGCAGTACTTC
TRBV25-1	TRBJ2-7	TRBD2	NA	CASSRAGTYEQYF	TGTGCCAGCAGTAGAGCGGGGACCTACGAGCAGTACTTC
TRBV5-1	TRBJ2-3	NA	NA	CATGSGFTDTQYF	TGCGCCACCGGAAGCGGGTTCACAGATACGCAGTATTTT
TRBV7-2	TRBJ1-1	NA	once	CASSSPQGNTEAFF	TGTGCCAGCAGCAGCCCACAGGGGAACACTGAAGCTTTCTTT
TRBV18	TRBJ2-1	TRBD2	NA	CASSPAGTMEYNEQFF	TGTGCCAGCTCACCCGCCGGGACTATGGAGTACAATGAGCAGTTCTTC
TRBV7-9	TRBJ2-1	TRBD1	NA	CASSAPPGTGTYNEQFF	TGTGCCAGCAGCGCACCCCCCGGGACAGGAACCTACAATGAGCAGTTCTTC
TRBV9	TRBJ1-3	NA	NA	CASSHRNSGNTIYF	TGTGCCAGCAGTCACAGGAACTCTGGAAACACCATATATTTT
TRBV19	TRBJ1-2	NA	NA	CASSMLTGTNYGYTF	TGTGCCAGTAGTATGCTTACCGGGACAAACTATGGCTACACCTTC
TRBV5-1	TRBJ1-5	NA	NA	CASSLLGGNGQPQHF	TGCGCCAGCAGCTTGTTAGGGGGTAACGGTCAGCCCCAGCATTTT
TRBV7-8	TRBJ1-5	NA	NA	CASGRVSQPQHF	TGTGCCAGCGGGAGGGTGAGTCAGCCCCAGCATTTT
TRBV19	TRBJ2-7	NA	few	CASSKNMGQPYEQYF	TGTGCCAGTAGTAAAAACATGGGACAACCTTACGAGCAGTACTTC
TRBV20-1	TRBJ2-1	TRBD1	NA	CSGTGGNEQFF	TGCAGTGGGACAGGGGGAAATGAGCAGTTCTTC
TRBV5-1	TRBJ2-7	NA	NA	CASSFDGRREDEQYF	TGCGCCAGCAGCTTCGACGGCAGGCGTGAAGACGAGCAGTACTTC
TRBV5-6	TRBJ2-5	TRBD1	NA	CASSPGYRGIQETQYF	TGTGCCAGCAGCCCCGGTTACAGGGGAATCCAAGAGACCCAGTACTTC
TRBV7-3	TRBJ2-3	TRBD2	NA	CASSLFAGGQGTDTQYF	TGTGCCAGCAGCTTATTCGCGGGGGGGCAAGGCACAGATACGCAGTATTTT
TRBV3-1/TRBV3-2	TRBJ1-2	NA	NA	CASSQTANYGYTF	TGTGCCAGCAGCCAGACAGCTAACTATGGCTACACCTTC
TRBV13	TRBJ1-2	NA	NA	CASSVTPLGHTSNYGYTF	TGTGCCAGCAGCGTAACCCCGTTAGGACATACTTCTAACTATGGCTACACCTTC
TRBV18	TRBJ2-1	TRBD2	NA	CASSPRLAGDNEQFF	TGTGCCAGCTCACCAAGACTAGCGGGAGATAATGAGCAGTTCTTC
TRBV11-2	TRBJ2-7	TRBD1	many	CASSSIRTGGSYEQYF	TGTGCCAGCAGCTCAATTAGGACAGGGGGTTCCTACGAGCAGTACTTC
TRBV19	TRBJ1-5	TRBD1	NA	CASSEQGAINQPQHF	TGTGCCAGTAGCGAACAGGGGGCGATCAATCAGCCCCAGCATTTT
TRBV28	TRBJ2-3	NA	NA	CASIRAYPDTQYF	TGTGCCAGCATTCGCGCGTATCCAGATACGCAGTATTTT
TRBV28	TRBJ2-3	TRBD1	once	CASSQNRGPSTDTQYF	TGTGCCAGCAGTCAAAACAGGGGGCCTAGCACAGATACGCAGTATTTT
TRBV11-2	TRBJ2-7	NA	once	CASSLAGAPYEQYF	TGTGCCAGCAGCTTAGCGGGTGCCCCGTACGAGCAGTACTTC
TRBV27	TRBJ1-6	NA	NA	CASSWGPPSSQRGSPLHF	TGTGCCAGCAGTTGGGGCCCCCCGAGTTCACAAAGGGGTTCACCCCTCCACTTT
TRBV6-4	TRBJ1-6	NA	NA	CASSDPTGKIPLHF	TGTGCCAGCAGTGACCCGACAGGTAAGATACCCCTCCACTTT
TRBV10-2	TRBJ2-7	TRBD2	NA	CASSDGRRSYEQYF	TGCGCCAGCAGTGACGGGAGGAGGTCCTACGAGCAGTACTTC
TRBV10-1	TRBJ2-7	TRBD1	NA	CASSSGTGAYEQYF	TGCGCCAGCAGTTCCGGGACAGGGGCCTACGAGCAGTACTTC
TRBV5-1	TRBJ1-1	TRBD1	NA	CASSLAQGTVDGAFF	TGCGCCAGCAGCTTGGCCCAGGGGACAGTTGATGGAGCTTTCTTT
TRBV14	TRBJ2-5	TRBD1	NA	CASSRQGRPKETQYF	TGTGCCAGCAGCCGACAGGGCAGACCCAAAGAGACCCAGTACTTC
TRBV9	TRBJ2-7	NA	once	CASSVDAVRTYEQYF	TGTGCCAGCAGCGTCGACGCGGTTAGGACCTACGAGCAGTACTTC
TRBV19	TRBJ2-7	NA	NA	CASSLPEASSYEQYF	TGTGCCAGTAGTCTCCCCGAGGCTAGCTCCTACGAGCAGTACTTC
TRBV5-8	TRBJ2-1	TRBD2	NA	CASSRVAGGPDEQFF	TGTGCCAGCAGCCGTGTAGCGGGAGGGCCCGATGAGCAGTTCTTC
TRBV7-3	TRBJ2-7	NA	NA	CASSPMVTGRNEQYF	TGTGCCAGCAGCCCCATGGTGACGGGGAGGAACGAGCAGTACTTC
TRBV10-3	TRBJ1-5	TRBD1	NA	CATGQGGDSNQPQHF	TGTGCCACCGGACAGGGGGGGGATAGCAATCAGCCCCAGCATTTT
TRBV3-1/TRBV3-2	TRBJ1-6	NA	NA	CASSARTEDSPLHF	TGTGCCAGCAGCGCCCGGACAGAGGATTCACCCCTCCACTTT
TRBV4-2	TRBJ2-2	NA	NA	CASSQESGYPGELFF	TGTGCCAGCAGCCAAGAATCGGGGTACCCCGGGGAGCTGTTTTTT
TRBV12-5	TRBJ1-1	TRBD1	NA	CASGQATGYTEAFF	TGTGCTAGTGGTCAGGCGACAGGGTACACTGAAGCTTTCTTT
TRBV6-2/TRBV6-3	TRBJ2-5	TRBD1	NA	CASSLGQVGKTQYF	TGTGCCAGCAGTTTAGGACAGGTCGGAAAGACCCAGTACTTC
TRBV6-2/TRBV6-3	TRBJ2-7	NA	NA	CASSYPSRGLVSYEQYF	TGTGCCAGCAGTTACCCCTCCCGGGGTTTGGTTTCCTACGAGCAGTACTTC
TRBV7-3	TRBJ2-1	TRBD2	NA	CASSLELAGGNEQFF	TGTGCCAGCAGCTTAGAGCTAGCGGGGGGCAATGAGCAGTTCTTC
TRBV7-6	TRBJ2-7	TRBD1	NA	CASSPGQGFDEQYF	TGTGCCAGCAGCCCGGGACAGGGGTTCGACGAGCAGTACTTC
TRBV5-1	TRBJ1-1	NA	NA	CASRREGRDTEAFF	TGCGCCAGCAGGAGGGAGGGGCGAGACACTGAAGCTTTCTTT
TRBV2	TRBJ2-1	NA	once	CAAGLAGSYNEQFF	TGTGCCGCGGGGTTAGCCGGGAGCTACAATGAGCAGTTCTTC
TRBV5-6	TRBJ1-5	TRBD1	once	CASSWGRGDQPQHF	TGTGCCAGCAGCTGGGGCAGGGGGGATCAGCCCCAGCATTTT
TRBV2	TRBJ2-1	NA	NA	CATTGGDNRYNEQFF	TGTGCCACCACAGGTGGAGACAACCGCTACAATGAGCAGTTCTTC